A selection of T cell receptor beta chains follows, all from one sample in a study of T cell changes during pregnancy in multiple sclerosis. The data were produced by immunoSEQ multiplex PCR, yet TCRdb's version contains in-frame clones alone and is incomplete. The table has approximately 45,000 clones, roughly 89% seen once; the top ten hold 0.55% to 0.7%. The sample consisted of CD4+ T cells from peripheral blood mononuclear cells, taken in the first trimester of pregnancy. The source is a female donor with multiple sclerosis, enrolled in a pregnancy study. The CDR3 runs from the conserved cysteine through the conserved F or W. The D gene is left open where the match is weak. Only part of the rows carry a size: once, few, many, or a class if the clone is expanded.

v_gene	j_gene	abundance	len	d_gene	CDR3aa	CDR3nt
TRBV25-1	TRBJ2-7	NA	15	TRBD1	CASSDPGDRAYEQYF	TGTGCCAGCAGTGACCCTGGGGACAGGGCCTACGAGCAGTACTTC
TRBV11-3	TRBJ2-5	NA	15	TRBD1	CASSRGTGVQETQYF	TGTGCCAGCAGCAGGGGGACAGGGGTCCAAGAGACCCAGTACTTC
TRBV7-8	TRBJ2-7	NA	12	NA	CASSSSSYEQYF	TGTGCCAGCAGCTCCAGCTCCTACGAGCAGTACTTC
TRBV2	TRBJ1-1	few	14	NA	CASSEGAGITEAFF	TGTGCCAGCAGTGAAGGCGCAGGGATCACTGAAGCTTTCTTT
TRBV19	TRBJ2-1	NA	14	TRBD2	CASGGLAGVNEQFF	TGTGCCAGTGGGGGACTAGCGGGAGTGAATGAGCAGTTCTTC
TRBV5-1	TRBJ2-3	NA	15	NA	CASSLFGRGTDTQYF	TGCGCCAGCAGCCTATTTGGGCGGGGCACAGATACGCAGTATTTT
TRBV18	TRBJ2-7	NA	15	NA	CASSPSQTGFYEQYF	TGTGCCAGCTCACCCTCGCAAACAGGGTTCTACGAGCAGTACTTC
TRBV7-2	TRBJ2-3	NA	16	TRBD2	CASSLGLAGGTDTQYF	TGTGCCAGCAGCTTAGGACTAGCGGGAGGGACAGATACGCAGTATTTT
TRBV6-1	TRBJ1-1	NA	14	NA	CASSDLGANTEAFF	TGTGCCAGCAGTGATCTGGGCGCCAACACTGAAGCTTTCTTT
TRBV10-2	TRBJ1-1	NA	14	NA	CASSVGGMNTEAFF	TGCGCCAGCAGTGTCGGCGGTATGAACACTGAAGCTTTCTTT
TRBV7-9	TRBJ2-1	NA	17	TRBD2	CASSLARGGGSPDEQFF	TGTGCCAGCAGCTTAGCACGGGGGGGAGGAAGTCCCGATGAGCAGTTCTTC
TRBV6-5	TRBJ1-5	NA	16	NA	CASSYISTEWNQPQHF	TGTGCCAGCAGTTACATTTCGACAGAGTGGAATCAGCCCCAGCATTTT
TRBV2	TRBJ2-7	NA	16	TRBD1	CASSGYRQGAQNEQYF	TGTGCCAGCAGCGGATATCGACAGGGGGCGCAAAACGAGCAGTACTTC
TRBV5-4	TRBJ2-3	NA	14	NA	CASSLGTRTNTQYF	TGTGCCAGCAGCTTGGGAACTCGCACGAATACGCAGTATTTT
TRBV4-2	TRBJ1-1	NA	16	TRBD1	CASSQLLPGTGSEAFF	TGTGCCAGCAGCCAATTACTCCCCGGGACAGGGTCTGAAGCTTTCTTT
TRBV28	TRBJ2-7	NA	12	NA	CASSLQGYEQYF	TGTGCCAGCAGCCTCCAGGGCTACGAGCAGTACTTC
TRBV19	TRBJ1-5	NA	16	TRBD1	CASSRLQGMGNQPQHF	TGTGCCAGTAGTAGACTACAGGGGATGGGCAATCAGCCCCAGCATTTT
TRBV6-6	TRBJ2-2	NA	12	NA	CASSYPSGELFF	TGTGCCAGCAGTTACCCGTCCGGGGAGCTGTTTTTT
TRBV5-1	TRBJ1-3	NA	17	NA	CASSLVGTQGSGNTIYF	TGCGCCAGCAGCTTGGTCGGGACACAAGGCTCTGGAAACACCATATATTTT
TRBV7-9	TRBJ1-2	NA	14	TRBD1	CASSVAGQGRGYTF	TGTGCCAGCAGCGTAGCGGGACAGGGTAGGGGCTACACCTTC
TRBV28	TRBJ2-1	once	17	TRBD2	CASSLAGLAGSGNEQFF	TGTGCCAGCAGTTTAGCGGGACTAGCGGGTTCAGGCAATGAGCAGTTCTTC
TRBV9	TRBJ2-3	NA	17	TRBD2	CASSVGPSGSGTDTQYF	TGTGCCAGCAGCGTAGGCCCCAGCGGGAGTGGGACAGATACGCAGTATTTT
TRBV18	TRBJ2-5	NA	18	TRBD2	CASSPIATSGTSRETQYF	TGTGCCAGCTCACCAATAGCTACCTCCGGGACTAGCAGAGAGACCCAGTACTTC
TRBV28	TRBJ1-3	NA	15	NA	CASSLRRVTGNTIYF	TGTGCCAGCAGCTTAAGGAGGGTTACTGGAAACACCATATATTTT
TRBV6-4	TRBJ1-1	few	13	NA	CASSEFMNTEAFF	TGTGCCAGCAGTGAGTTTATGAACACTGAAGCTTTCTTT
TRBV6-1	TRBJ1-5	NA	15	NA	CASSEVPGSNQPQHF	TGTGCCAGCAGTGAAGTTCCGGGGAGCAATCAGCCCCAGCATTTT